Presented here are 4 T cell receptor beta chains from one specimen sequenced in a study of shared clonotypes between healthy human individuals. Data came from immunoSEQ multiplex PCR; TCRdb stores just in-frame clones and leaves some out. The top ten hold roughly 0.83% of the sample, which has approximately 1,000,000 clones, 60% to 80% seen once. Sequenced: memory CD4+ T cells from PBMCs. Subset defined: CD45RA-negative fraction. The receptors here all came from a man aged 18 to 30 in good health. Some clones in this sample may be carry-over from other donors' samples.

This chain connects TRBV9 to TRBJ1-2; D possibly corresponds to TRBD1 (6 bases). The germline CDR1 and CDR2 sequences are SGDLS and YYNGEE. The V end was cut by 0 bases, the J end by 3 bases, with 12 bases between. There are 15 residues in the CDR3. The CDR3 region is CASSVVDRNDYGYTF. CDR3 bases: TGTGCCAGCAGCGTAGTTGACAGGAACGACTATGGCTACACCTTC. Full variable domain (remainder filled in from reference TRBV9 and TRBJ1-2): DSGVTQTPKHLITATGQRVTLRCSPRSGDLSVYWYQQSLDQGLQFLIQYYNGEERAKGNILERFSAQQFPDLHSELNLSSLELGDSALYFCASSVVDRNDYGYTFGSGTRLTVV.

This clone was detected only once. The rearrangement joins TRBV5-4 to TRBJ2-1; D might be TRBD1 or TRBD2, each matching 6 bases. The V gene lost 0 bases and the J gene lost 6 bases, with 13 bases spanning the gap. CDR1 is SGHNT and CDR2 is YYREEE in the germline V gene (reference sequence). This CDR3 region has 15 residues. CDR3 loop: CASSLGVGGGNEQFF. CDR3 coding DNA: TGTGCCAGCAGCTTGGGGGTCGGGGGCGGCAATGAGCAGTTCTTC.

The V gene is TRBV5-4, the J gene TRBJ1-2, with D possibly being TRBD1 (6 bases). Germline loops: CDR1 SGHNT, CDR2 YYREEE (reference sequence). This CDR3 has 15 residues. V gave up 2 bases and J gave up 3 bases, with 14 bases separating them. CDR3: CASSFGGAEHYGYTF. The CDR3, as DNA: TGTGCCAGCAGCTTTGGGGGGGCTGAGCACTATGGCTACACCTTC.

This chain uses TRBV18 with TRBJ2-1, with 9 bases fitting TRBD1. The CDR3 sequence is 14 residues long. Germline lookup yields CDR1 KGHSH and CDR2 LQKENI. Trimming removed 6 bases from V and 7 bases from J; junction bases left unmatched: 7. The CDR3 nucleotides read TGTGCCAGCTCCAAACAGGGGGCACCGAATGAGCAGTTCTTC. It translates to CASSKQGAPNEQFF.